Included here is one T cell receptor beta chain sequence, with context. The data belong to a study of control samples from healthy donors and cancer patients. Sequencing used immunoSEQ multiplex PCR; TCRdb keeps in-frame clones, though not all of them. The table has about 110,000 clones, approximately 84% seen once. Germline V CDR1 and CDR2: GTSNPN, SVGIG (reference sequence). V gave up 4 bases and J gave up 2 bases, with 10 bases separating them. The CDR3 sequence is 13 residues long. The material sequenced was blood. This chain uses TRBV30 with TRBJ2-3, with a weak D call TRBD2 (5 bases). This sequence originates from a man younger than 30 in good health. The CDR3 DNA sequence: TGTGCCTGGAAACCGGGGAACACAGATACGCAGTATTTT. Translated: CAWKPGNTDTQYF.